This is a list of T cell receptor beta chains from one sample in a study of OX40 agonist ivuxolimab in advanced cancers. TCRdb keeps only in-frame clones here, not all; method: immunoSEQ multiplex PCR. There are more than 55,000 clones in the sample; 89% occur only once, and roughly an eighth lies in the top ten. Source: CD4+ or CD8+ T cells sorted from blood, taken in a trial of the OX40 agonist ivuxolimab. The receptors originated from an adult with an advanced solid tumor such as melanoma, head and neck, liver or kidney cancer. CDR3s include the opening cysteine and the closing phenylalanine or tryptophan. The order of the fields is D gene, J gene, clone size, V gene, CDR3 protein, CDR3 DNA. D genes are given only for firm matches. Part of the rows lack a size; the others show once, few, many or a class for expanded clones.

TRBD1 TRBJ1-6 few TRBV5-1 CASSLGTGVGNSPLHF TGCGCCAGCAGCTTGGGGACAGGGGTGGGTAATTCACCCCTCCACTTT
- TRBJ2-1 - TRBV7-9 CASSWGRGVRSYNEQFF TGTGCCAGCAGCTGGGGCAGGGGTGTACGTTCATACAATGAGCAGTTCTTC
- TRBJ2-5 - TRBV7-9 CASSLGGAYETQYF TGTGCCAGCAGCTTAGGGGGGGCTTACGAGACCCAGTACTTC
- TRBJ2-7 - TRBV7-2 CASSFQTVSSYEQYF TGTGCCAGCAGCTTCCAGACAGTCTCCTCCTACGAGCAGTACTTC
- TRBJ2-7 - TRBV19 CASSIGPGRGSYEQYF TGTGCCAGTAGTATAGGCCCCGGACGGGGTAGCTACGAGCAGTACTTC
TRBD1 TRBJ2-1 once TRBV28 CASSYRGKGNEQFF TGTGCCAGCAGTTACAGGGGGAAGGGGAATGAGCAGTTCTTC
- TRBJ1-1 - TRBV6-1 CASSDPDPGDTEAFF TGTGCCAGCAGTGATCCAGACCCCGGGGACACTGAAGCTTTCTTT
- TRBJ2-6 - TRBV18 CASSLPLTGPLGANVLTF TGTGCCAGCTCACTCCCCTTGACAGGACCACTGGGGGCCAACGTCCTGACTTTC
- TRBJ1-1 - TRBV15 CATSRDKGGRAEAFF TGTGCCACCAGCAGAGATAAGGGGGGGAGAGCTGAAGCTTTCTTT
- TRBJ2-5 - TRBV7-2 CASSLARFQGRYAYQETQYF TGTGCCAGCAGCTTAGCGCGCTTCCAGGGGCGGTATGCGTACCAAGAGACCCAGTACTTC
- TRBJ2-2 - TRBV7-2 CASSPYEGELFF TGTGCCAGCAGCCCATATGAGGGGGAGCTGTTTTTT
- TRBJ2-5 - TRBV6-4 CASSEQVVKVFKTQYF TGTGCCAGCAGCGAACAGGTAGTGAAGGTCTTTAAGACCCAGTACTTC
- TRBJ2-3 few TRBV29-1 CSVEGQGTDTQYF TGCAGCGTTGAAGGGCAGGGCACAGATACGCAGTATTTT
TRBD2 TRBJ2-5 - TRBV7-2 CASSSGGKETQYF TGTGCCAGCAGCTCGGGGGGAAAAGAGACCCAGTACTTC
TRBD1 TRBJ1-2 - TRBV28 CASSHGGQAPAGYTF TGTGCCAGCAGTCACGGGGGACAGGCGCCGGCGGGCTACACCTTC
TRBD1 TRBJ2-1 - TRBV9 CASSMGQGTGTNEQFF TGTGCCAGCAGCATGGGGCAGGGGACAGGGACAAATGAGCAGTTCTTC
TRBD1 TRBJ1-4 - TRBV4-1 CASRPPGQGGEKLFF TGCGCCAGCAGACCCCCGGGACAGGGGGGTGAAAAACTGTTTTTT
- TRBJ2-1 - TRBV4-1 CASSQDTREYLDEQFF TGCGCCAGCAGCCAAGATACCCGGGAGTACCTCGATGAGCAGTTCTTC
TRBD1 TRBJ2-2 - TRBV19 CASSLGWGQGNTGELFF TGTGCCAGTAGCCTGGGGTGGGGACAGGGTAACACCGGGGAGCTGTTTTTT
TRBD2 TRBJ2-7 - TRBV6-1 CASSKREDYEQYF TGTGCCAGCAGTAAGCGGGAGGACTACGAGCAGTACTTC
TRBD1 TRBJ2-5 - TRBV2 CASSEALGRGQEETQYF TGTGCCAGCAGTGAAGCGCTTGGCAGGGGGCAGGAAGAGACCCAGTACTTC
TRBD2 TRBJ2-1 - TRBV7-2 CASSLDLAGALFF TGTGCCAGCAGCTTAGATCTAGCGGGAGCGCTGTTCTTC
- TRBJ2-7 - TRBV7-2 CASSLGPASPEQYF TGTGCCAGCAGCTTAGGCCCAGCTAGTCCCGAGCAGTACTTC
- TRBJ1-1 - TRBV7-3 CASSLTPGPKNTEAFF TGTGCCAGCAGCTTAACGCCGGGACCCAAGAACACTGAAGCTTTCTTT
- TRBJ1-6 - TRBV19 CASSIGAAYNSPLHF TGTGCCAGTAGTATAGGGGCAGCCTATAATTCACCCCTCCACTTT
TRBD2 TRBJ2-3 - TRBV10-3 CAMARTGGEGDTQYF TGTGCCATGGCCCGAACAGGAGGGGAGGGAGATACGCAGTATTTT
TRBD1 TRBJ2-7 - TRBV5-1 CASSLAGQASEQYF TGCGCCAGCAGCTTGGCCGGACAGGCATCCGAGCAGTACTTC
TRBD2 TRBJ2-5 - TRBV6-5 CASRVAGVKTQYF TGTGCCAGCAGGGTAGCGGGAGTTAAGACCCAGTACTTC
TRBD1 TRBJ2-7 - TRBV18 CASSPDRGRDEQYF TGTGCCAGCTCACCTGACAGGGGTCGCGACGAGCAGTACTTC
- TRBJ2-2 - TRBV10-3 CAISENRVVTGELFF TGTGCCATCAGTGAGAACAGGGTCGTTACCGGGGAGCTGTTTTTT
- TRBJ2-2 once TRBV12-1 CASRTSGLASGTGELFF TGTGCCAGCAGGACCTCGGGACTAGCATCCGGCACCGGGGAGCTGTTTTTT
TRBD1 TRBJ2-1 - TRBV6-5 CASSSAGGSYNEQFF TGTGCCAGCAGTTCAGCAGGGGGCTCCTACAATGAGCAGTTCTTC
TRBD2 TRBJ2-7 - TRBV18 CASSPGLVFYEQYF TGTGCCAGCTCACCAGGACTAGTGTTCTACGAGCAGTACTTC
- TRBJ2-1 - TRBV7-9 CASSIQGGSYNEQFF TGTGCCAGCAGCATTCAGGGTGGGTCCTACAATGAGCAGTTCTTC